What follows are 9 T cell receptor beta chains derived from one specimen sequenced in a study of blood T cells in healthy people across ages. Primed by a sample-barcoded 5' primer and a J-beta primer mix, a second PCR proceeded for roughly 7 to 12 cycles. One entry per CDR3 protein results from TCRdb running MiXCR on the 5' RACE reads. The table includes about 1.1 million distinct CDR3 sequences, more than 30% detected once. The sequenced sample was blood. These TCRs come from a man aged 18 to 30 in good health.

This clonotype was recorded at least ten times. The genes are TRBV9 and TRBJ1-2; no clear D. The CDR3 totals 14 residues. CDR1 SGDLS and CDR2 YYNGEE come from the germline V gene. The V end lost 0 bases, the J end lost 2 bases, and 8 bases lay between the germline ends. CDR3 in DNA: TGTGCCAGCAGCGTAGGAGGAGGAAACTATGGCTACACCTTC. Amino acids: CASSVGGGNYGYTF.

With respect to this clonotype: An end of the junction differs from the germline gene, which may be a read error. This chain uses TRBV7-2 with TRBJ1-1; D not resolved. The length of the CDR3 is 14 residues. Germline V lookup: CDR1 SGHTA, CDR2 FQGNSA. In DNA, the CDR3 is TGTGCCAGCAGCGTAGCACCCCTGAACACTGAAGCTTTCTTT. Translating gives CASSVAPLNTEAFF.

This clonotype was seen a few times. V gene TRBV19 combines with J gene TRBJ1-5; no clear D gene. Looked up from germline, CDR1 is LNHDA and CDR2 is SQIVND (reference sequence). The V and J ends lost 5 bases and 5 bases respectively, with 7 bases between them. CDR3 length equals 12 residues. The CDR3 nucleotides are TGTGCCAGTAGTCCAGAGTATCAGCCCCAGCATTTT. It encodes CASSPEYQPQHF.

The J gene is TRBJ1-6, the V gene TRBV10-3; 7 bases line up with TRBD1. Germline V gene sequence: CDR1 ENHRY, CDR2 SYGVKD. There are 14 residues in the CDR3. V was clipped by 3 bases and J by 8 bases; unmatched bases: 4. As DNA, the CDR3 is TGTGCCATCAGTGACCGGGACAGCTATTCACCCCTCCACTTT. This translates into CAISDRDSYSPLHF.

The DNA for the CDR3 is TGTGCCAGCAGTTTACCCCGGGACAGGGTTTTGACAGATACGCAGTATTTT. It translates to CASSLPRDRVLTDTQYF. The gene calls are TRBV12-3 or TRBV12-4 and TRBJ2-3; 9 bases align to TRBD1. CDR3 length equals 17 residues. Trimming removed 2 bases from V and 3 bases from J; junction bases left unmatched: 9.

This chain connects TRBV6-1 to TRBJ1-5; D gene uncertain. Germline assignment: CDR1 MNHNS and CDR2 SASEGT. The CDR3 has 13 amino acids. Between the trimmed V and J ends, which lost 4 bases and 5 bases, there was a span of 9 bases. As DNA, the CDR3 is TGTGCCAGCAGTGTTGGAGATCATCAGCCCCAGCATTTT. Amino acids: CASSVGDHQPQHF.

The chain recombines TRBV6-6 with TRBJ1-1; possible D gene TRBD1, 6 bases. Trimming took off 0 bases at V and 6 bases at J, with 14 bases between the two ends. Germline lookup yields CDR1 MNHNY and CDR2 SVGAGI (reference sequence). The CDR3 spans 15 residues. The CDR3 sequence: CASSYSQGQRPEAFF. DNA for the CDR3: TGTGCCAGCAGTTACTCGCAGGGACAACGCCCTGAAGCTTTCTTT.

The genes are TRBV6-5 and TRBJ1-1; 7 positions match TRBD1. CDR1 and CDR2 from the germline V gene are MNHEY and SVGAGI. J lost 5 bases, V lost 7 bases, and 7 bases had no gene match. This CDR3 contains 13 residues. The CDR3 bases are TGTGCCAGCAAACCGACAGGGTGGACTGAAGCTTTCTTT. Protein product: CASKPTGWTEAFF.

The table lists this clonotype with many counts. The chain has TRBV12-3 or TRBV12-4 and TRBJ2-7, with 7 bases matching TRBD1. The CDR3 is made up of 13 amino acids. J was trimmed by 2 bases and V by 6 bases; bases with no gene match: 4. In DNA, the CDR3 is TGTGCCAGCAGGACGACAGGGACCTACGAGCAGTACTTC. Its protein is CASRTTGTYEQYF.